The clone carrying this T cell receptor beta chain has a count of ten or more. The antigen is undetermined. As CD8+CD4-CCR7+CD45RA+ cells, naive CD8 T cells were sorted. With listed TCR primers and previously described methods, bulk TCR libraries were prepared. MiXCR was run by TCRdb on the PCR reads, yielding one entry per CDR3 protein. The table lists some 91,000 distinct CDR3 sequences, 20% to 25% of them singletons. These data come from a study of molecular identifiers for immune sequencing clone quantification. Overall study context: RNA, taken in replicates from approximately 20,000 or 100,000 naive CD8 cells, was split five ways, with four sequenced. Overall study findings and caveats: In naive cells, clones above 20 RNA copies held under 1% of molecules, whereas in effector cells they held over 97%.

The CDR3 is 17 residues long. Germline CDR1 and CDR2: MNHNS and SASEGT. Germline trimming cut 8 bases from V and 0 bases from J; bases unmatched to any gene: 11. The specimen was naive CD8+ T cells from blood, with Jurkat cell RNA spiked in. Specified subset: FACS-sorted CD8+CD4-CCR7+CD45RA+ naive T cells. This clonotype originated in a human donor in good health. Some libraries in this study had Jurkat cell RNA spiked in. This chain connects TRBV6-1 to TRBJ1-5, with TRBD1 matching over 9 bases. Here the CDR3 DNA reads TGTGCCAGCTTCACGGACAGGGGCCGTTATAGCAATCAGCCCCAGCATTTT. As protein: CASFTDRGRYSNQPQHF.